The 28 T cell receptor beta chains below were found in one sample sequenced in a study of human CD8 memory T cell subsets. Making the TCR beta libraries relied on UMI-labeled 5' RACE. TCRdb processed the 5' RACE reads again and assigns one entry to each CDR3 protein, with no DNA. In total, the table holds around 10,000 distinct CDR3 sequences. The source material was CD8+ stem-like memory T cells (TSCM and TCM) sorted from PBMCs. Stated subset: stem-like memory CD8 T cells (TSTEM), CCR7+ PD-1- TIGIT-. The receptors shown here come from a human donor in good health.

V usage is TRBV19 and J usage is TRBJ2-1; TCRdb outputs TRBD2, but without DNA this stays unchecked. The CDR3 runs 15 residues. Germline lookup yields CDR1 LNHDA and CDR2 SQIVND (reference sequence). CDR3 loop: CASSALGGRPNEQFF.

The V gene is TRBV6-5, the J gene TRBJ1-5; with no DNA, the TCRdb D assignment of TRBD1 cannot be verified. Germline values: CDR1 MNHEY, CDR2 SVGAGI. The CDR3 totals 15 residues. The CDR3 sequence is CASSRDSYSNQPQHF.

In terms of frequency, this clonotype is medium-sized. V is TRBV2 and J is TRBJ2-3; TCRdb calls TRBD2, which cannot be checked without DNA. Germline values: CDR1 SNHLY, CDR2 FYNNEI. This CDR3 contains 17 residues. The CDR3 loop reads CASSHRGTSGRTDTQYF.

The chain recombines TRBV6-1 with TRBJ2-3; lacking DNA, the TRBD1 call made by TCRdb goes unchecked. Germline CDR1 is MNHNS and CDR2 is SASEGT. There are 16 residues in the CDR3. This CDR3 reads CASSEEAGGSTDTQYF.

Considering frequency, this clonotype is medium-sized. The chain joins TRBV7-6 to TRBJ1-1; TCRdb's assignment of TRBD1 cannot be checked, as there is no DNA. The CDR3 runs to 12 residues. The germline V gene has CDR1 SGHVS and CDR2 FNYEAQ. The CDR3 protein is CASTPGTTEAFF.

The chain carries TRBV4-3 and TRBJ2-3; TCRdb returns TRBD2, unconfirmable since there is no DNA. CDR1 and CDR2 from the germline V gene are LGHNA and YSLEER. CDR3 size: 16 residues. The CDR3 here is CASSQVVGGGSDTQYF.

Frequency places this clonotype as medium-sized (0.01 to 0.1%). The rearrangement links TRBV20-1 to TRBJ2-7; the D call of TRBD2 rests on TCRdb alone, since no DNA is present to check it. Germline-derived CDR1 and CDR2 are DFQATT and SNEGSKA (reference sequence). The CDR3 has 16 amino acids. CDR3 loop: CSAIDVSGTNHYEQYF.

The V gene is TRBV9, the J gene TRBJ2-1; there is no DNA to check the TCRdb D call of TRBD2. Germline V gene data show CDR1 as SGDLS and CDR2 as YYNGEE. The CDR3 spans 16 residues. The CDR3 loop is CASSVGASGKGNEQFF.

The rearrangement uses TRBV19 and TRBJ2-1; TCRdb indicates TRBD1, and absent DNA this call remains unverified. Germline V gene data show CDR1 as LNHDA and CDR2 as SQIVND (reference sequence). The CDR3 loop spans 15 amino acids. The CDR3 reads CASSITGTVYNEQFF.

The chain links TRBV27 to TRBJ2-1; the TRBD1 assignment by TCRdb is unverifiable without DNA. CDR1 MNHEY and CDR2 SMNVEV come from the germline V gene (reference sequence). This CDR3 has 14 residues. CDR3 protein: CASSLAGGYNEQFF.

J is TRBJ2-7 and V is TRBV28; there is no DNA to check the TCRdb D call of TRBD2. The CDR3 extends over 13 amino acids. Germline-derived CDR1 and CDR2 are MDHEN and SYDVKM. CDR3 protein: CATSSTRYGEQYF. Variable domain in full (rest from reference TRBV28 and TRBJ2-7): DVKVTQSSRYLVKRTGEKVFLECVQDMDHENMFWYRQDPGLGLRLIYFSYDVKMKEKGDIPEGYSVSREKKERFSLILESASTNQTSMYLCATSSTRYGEQYFGPGTRLTVT.

The rearrangement uses TRBV5-6 and TRBJ1-3; TCRdb selects TRBD1, and the lack of DNA leaves this call unchecked. Germline CDR1 SGHDT, CDR2 YYEEEE. The CDR3 is 15 residues long. CDR3 loop: CASSLLGAPGNTIYF.

The rearrangement links TRBV18 to TRBJ2-5. The CDR3 is 12 residues long. CDR1 is KGHSH and CDR2 is LQKENI in the germline V gene. CDR3 in amino acids: CASSPPEETQYF.

The chain employs TRBV6-2 or TRBV6-3 and TRBJ2-3. Germline V gene data show CDR1 as MNHEY and CDR2 as SVGEGT. The CDR3 length is 15 residues. CDR3: CASNGVMGSTDTQYF.

This sequence joins TRBV7-9 and TRBJ1-2; TCRdb calls TRBD1, which cannot be checked without DNA. Per the germline V gene, CDR1 is SEHNR and CDR2 is FQNEAQ (reference sequence). CDR3 length: 15 residues. The CDR3 loop reads CASSPTLRGLYGYTF.

The gene calls are TRBV20-1 and TRBJ2-1; the D call from TCRdb, TRBD1, cannot be confirmed without DNA. The germline V gene has CDR1 DFQATT and CDR2 SNEGSKA (reference sequence). The CDR3 has 12 residues. The CDR3 here is CSARDRGGEQFF.

The rearrangement uses TRBV20-1 and TRBJ1-2. The V gene's germline CDR1 is DFQATT and CDR2 SNEGSKA (reference sequence). The CDR3 sequence is 14 residues long. The CDR3 here is CSARSSDTNYGYTF.

The gene calls are TRBV9 and TRBJ1-6. The germline CDR1 and CDR2 sequences are SGDLS and YYNGEE. This CDR3 spans 16 amino acids. CDR3 in amino acids: CASSVGGGSSNSPLHF.

The chain carries TRBV6-6 and TRBJ1-4; the TCRdb call, TRBD1, lacks DNA for checking. The CDR3 extends over 13 amino acids. CDR1 and CDR2 from the germline V gene are MNHNY and SVGAGI (reference sequence). CDR3 region: CASSPGQGQKLFF.

The rearrangement links TRBV20-1 to TRBJ2-1. Germline CDR1 DFQATT, CDR2 SNEGSKA (reference sequence). The CDR3 runs to 16 residues. The CDR3 region is CSARVPLSLTSDEQFF.

V and J are TRBV5-1 and TRBJ2-7; TCRdb's assignment of TRBD2 cannot be checked, as there is no DNA. The CDR3 contains 15 residues. The V gene's germline CDR1 is SGHRS and CDR2 YFSETQ. The CDR3 protein is CASSLDGLAAYEQYF.

The chain recombines TRBV6-5 with TRBJ1-2; lacking DNA, the TRBD1 call made by TCRdb goes unchecked. CDR3 size: 16 residues. The V gene's germline CDR1 is MNHEY and CDR2 SVGAGI. CDR3 amino acids: CASSITSQGSNYGYTF.

The chain recombines TRBV21-1 with TRBJ2-3. TRBV21-1 is a pseudogene segment. This CDR3 region has 13 residues. CDR3 loop: CAGQRPNTDTQYF.

This rearrangement joins TRBV28 to TRBJ2-7. This CDR3 contains 13 residues. The germline CDR1 and CDR2 sequences are MDHEN and SYDVKM. This chain's CDR3 is CASSLWPASEQYF.

The chain couples TRBV7-2 to TRBJ2-7; the TCRdb D gene call, TRBD2, has no DNA to confirm it. Looked up from germline, CDR1 is SGHTA and CDR2 is FQGNSA. The CDR3 is 15 residues long. The CDR3 loop is CASSSIAGAYGEQYF.

This clonotype ranks as medium-sized in terms of frequency. The rearrangement links TRBV12-3 or TRBV12-4 to TRBJ1-2; TCRdb names TRBD1, which stays unverified in the absence of DNA. There are 13 residues in the CDR3. Here the CDR3 reads CASSWDSFYGYTF.

The chain is built from TRBV5-1 and TRBJ1-5. The CDR3 length is 15 residues. CDR1 SGHRS and CDR2 YFSETQ come from the germline V gene. CDR3 region: CASSLWGIGNQPQHF.

The rearrangement links TRBV2 to TRBJ2-7; TCRdb lists TRBD1, though no DNA is available to test this call. The CDR3 contains 13 residues. CDR1 is SNHLY, CDR2 FYNNEI, per germline. The CDR3 sequence: CASTWTGSYEQYF.